This T cell receptor (beta chain) was documented in a study of neurological immune-mediated disorders (dated by TCRdb to the late 2010s). About the investigation overall: Among the roughly 35 multiple sclerosis patients, relapsing-remitting MS accounted for approximately 31 and secondary progressive MS accounted for 3. Peripheral blood TCR-beta repertoires from patients with HTLV-I-associated myelopathy (HAM/TSP), patients with multiple sclerosis, and healthy controls were compared in the study using UMI-based sequencing. The 95 to 120 TCR-beta libraries included longitudinal samples, technical triplicates and paired sorted CD4+ and CD8+ T-cell subsets alongside PBMC samples. The cohort comprised roughly 69 subjects: roughly 15 HAM/TSP patients, approximately 34 multiple sclerosis patients and 20 or so healthy controls. What the work shows at the level of the full study, not this receptor alone: TCR clonal expansion was greatest in HAM/TSP patients and smallest in MS patients, who ranked below even healthy controls. The MS cluster was not associated with any clinical or MRI features, and the authors stated that larger cohorts are needed. No identical CDR3 amino acid sequences were found to be shared among expanded clones across subjects, suggesting that TCR-beta repertoires were private in all groups. In phylogenetic analysis, the repertoires of 18 of 34 MS patients grouped into a cluster of related CDR3 sequences, which suggests a possible signature at the repertoire level.

This clonotype showed up many times. It lacks a known antigen. No much larger clonotype is one base removed from it; base qualities were not supplied. cDNA synthesis used template-switch 5'RACE with a primer carrying a 10-nucleotide random unique molecular identifier tagging each TCR transcript. Every sequencing run covered 15-18 subjects and yielded more than 170 million TCR-beta sequences. The RNeasy kit was used for extraction of total RNA. The KAPA Real-time Library Amplification kit was used to amplify TCR-beta VDJ regions with primers targeting the TCR constant region and the 5'RACE anchor. A first PCR added sample indexes and Illumina adaptors, and a second PCR then raised library yield. After Ampure bead purification, the roughly 650 bp TCR product was size-selected on a 2% E-gel SizeSelection system. Before pooling, libraries had their quality checked on a Bioanalyzer, their concentration measured with Qubit, and their quantity determined with the Kapa Library Quantification kit. Paired-end 2 x 150 bp sequencing of the libraries was performed on an Illumina HiSeq 2500. To increase sequence diversity, roughly 23-30% phiX was spiked into each library pool. In the source study's methods: The quality-filtered reads were processed with the UMI-based MiGEC pipeline, whose error correction step removed more than 80% of the raw TCR sequences. IMGT germline references were used for aligning VDJ genes, and each clonotype was defined as a unique CDR3 amino acid sequence together with its V-J genes. Clonal expansion, Shannon diversity and CDR3 relatedness (CalcPairwiseDistances, ClusterSamples) were evaluated with VDJtools, and phylogenetic trees were built with CLCbio workbench. Clones with at least 8 unique UMIs were defined as expanded, with this threshold being based on coefficient-of-variation modelling across technical triplicates. The public reads were run again by TCRdb, first through fastp at Q25 and then through MiXCR, and only productive beta chains were kept. For every CDR3 protein sequence, its rows merge into one entry that carries the most common genes and DNA. Clone size and V and J calls follow TCRdb, not the original study. This sample lists around 46,000 distinct CDR3 sequences; about 2% were detected once. The ten largest make up 2% to 2.5% of the sample.

Unsorted PBMC libraries were generated from 2 million PBMCs stored in RNAlater at -80 °C until RNA extraction. Multiple sclerosis patients were enrolled in a US clinical protocol evaluating disease progression by magnetic resonance imaging. Peripheral blood was subjected to Ficoll-Hypaque density gradient centrifugation to isolate PBMCs, which were then cryopreserved in liquid nitrogen. Relative to germline, V is missing 4 bases and J is missing 6 bases, with 10 bases of the junction outside any gene match. In the germline V gene, CDR1 corresponds to SGHRS and CDR2 to YFSETQ. The CDR3, cysteine through phenylalanine, is 17 amino acids long. The kept DNA is CDR3 alone, 51 bases in frame from the first base.

The sample was PBMCs. This sequence originates from a woman between 40 and 55 years old with multiple sclerosis. The chain joins TRBV5-1 to TRBJ2-3; 14 bases in between match TRBD2. CDR3 protein: CASSLSGTSGGGDTQYF. The DNA sequence is TGCGCCAGCAGCCTCTCCGGGACTAGCGGGGGAGGGGATACGCAGTATTTT.